A single sample gave rise to the 32 T cell receptor beta chains below, sequenced in a study of vaccination and CD4 T cells after COVID-19. Treatment described: roughly 10-day PBMC culture with coronavirus spike peptide pools or control peptides (ViraFEST assay). At the Johns Hopkins FTIC core, DNA taken from cultured CD4+ T cells was sequenced by way of the Oncomine TCR Beta short-read assay. TCRdb used MiXCR to reprocess the PCR reads, holding one entry per CDR3 protein. Counted here are roughly 4,900 distinct CDR3 sequences, less than 45% occurring once; the ten biggest clones make up approximately 40%. No antigen is known for these receptors. The source material was CD4+ T cells from blood, cultured in vitro. All receptors derive from a human donor who had recovered from COVID-19.

This clonotype was picked up a small number of times. The chain combines TRBV7-8 with TRBJ1-1, with D maybe TRBD1 (5 bases). The germline V gene encodes CDR1 SGHVS and CDR2 FQNEAQ. This CDR3 has 15 amino acids. V was clipped by 8 bases and J by 5 bases, with 21 bases between them. The CDR3 DNA sequence: TGTGCCAGCGACGTTAGGGGCCCGGGAAGGACTGAAGCTTTCTTT. Protein: CASDVRGPGRTEAFF.

A few counts support this clonotype. The rearrangement links TRBV12-3 or TRBV12-4 to TRBJ1-5, with D uncertain. V was clipped by 9 bases and J by 9 bases, with 18 bases between them. CDR3 length: 13 amino acids. The CDR3 protein is CASGYYHNWPQHF. The CDR3 DNA follows: TGTGCCAGTGGGTACTACCACAATTGGCCCCAGCATTTT.

By sample fraction, this clonotype is medium-sized. CDR3 coding DNA: TGTGCCAGCAGACCCGGCGGGCTAGCGGGCACAGATACGCAGTATTTT. Encoded protein: CASRPGGLAGTDTQYF. The gene calls are TRBV12-3 or TRBV12-4 and TRBJ2-3; TRBD2 matches at 7 bases. The CDR3 has 16 residues. V shed 6 bases and J 1 base; nucleotides not matched to a gene: 10.

V and J are TRBV5-8 and TRBJ2-7; 8 bases match TRBD1. Germline V gene data show CDR1 as SGHTS and CDR2 as YDEGEE. CDR3 length: 14 amino acids. The V and J ends lost 2 bases and 3 bases, in that order; junction bases with no gene match: 4. The CDR3: CASSFDRGNYEQYF. The CDR3 region has the DNA TGTGCCAGCAGCTTCGACAGGGGAAACTACGAGCAGTACTTC.

The chain carries TRBV11-2 and TRBJ2-2; 8 nucleotides line up with TRBD2. J was trimmed by 1 base and V by 5 bases; bases with no gene match: 3. The CDR3 totals 15 residues. CDR1 and CDR2 (germline): SGHAT, FQNNGV. Here the CDR3 reads CASSLTSGNTGELFF. The CDR3 bases are TGTGCCAGCAGCCTTACTAGCGGGAACACCGGGGAGCTGTTTTTT.

The rearrangement links TRBV7-6 to TRBJ2-1; TRBD1 matches at 7 bases. The trim removed 5 bases at V and 4 bases at J, leaving 2 bases unmatched. Germline V gene sequence: CDR1 SGHVS, CDR2 FNYEAQ. The CDR3 consists of 13 residues. CDR3 loop: CASSRGQYNEQFF. In nucleotides, the CDR3 is TGTGCCAGCAGCCGGGGACAGTACAATGAGCAGTTCTTC.

This clonotype qualifies as medium-sized (0.01 to 0.1%). The CDR3 DNA reads TGCGCCAGCAGCTCCGCGACAGGGGGATATGGCTACACCTTC. Translation: CASSSATGGYGYTF. The chain links TRBV5-1 to TRBJ1-2, with 9 bases matching TRBD1. The CDR3 sequence is 14 residues long. The germline V gene encodes CDR1 SGHRS and CDR2 YFSETQ. V lost 3 bases and J lost 5; bases outside the gene matches: 5.

The sample holds a few counts of this clonotype. The V gene is TRBV6-1, the J gene TRBJ2-1; 16 bases are a match to TRBD2. The CDR3 runs to 15 residues. Germline loops: CDR1 MNHNS, CDR2 SASEGT. The trim removed 8 bases at V and 5 bases at J, leaving 3 bases unmatched. CDR3 residues: CASEGLAGGHNEQFF. CDR3 coding DNA: TGTGCCAGCGAGGGACTAGCGGGAGGGCACAATGAGCAGTTCTTC.

This clonotype is deemed medium-sized (0.01 to 0.1%). The CDR3 sequence is CASRPRNSAGELFF. The CDR3 DNA is TGTGCCAGCAGACCCAGAAATAGCGCTGGGGAGCTGTTTTTT. V and J are TRBV11-2 and TRBJ2-2, with D possibly TRBD2 on 5 matching bases. This CDR3 comprises 14 residues. Germline loops: CDR1 SGHAT, CDR2 FQNNGV. V gave up 6 bases and J gave up 8 bases, with 16 bases separating them.

This clonotype was counted only a few times. The rearrangement joins TRBV7-2 to TRBJ2-3; unclear D gene. The germline V gene has CDR1 SGHTA and CDR2 FQGNSA. Trimming removed 7 bases from V and 2 bases from J, with 10 bases in between. The CDR3 sequence is 13 residues long. The CDR3 loop is CASIRAITDTQYF. CDR3 sequence (DNA): TGTGCCAGCATAAGGGCTATCACAGATACGCAGTATTTT.

The V call is TRBV7-2, the J call TRBJ1-1; 8 bases align to TRBD1. Germline values: CDR1 SGHTA, CDR2 FQGNSA. V lost 6 bases to trimming and J lost 4 bases; unmatched junction nucleotides: 4. This CDR3 region has 13 residues. In nucleotides, the CDR3 is TGTGCCAGCAGTACAACAGGGGGCACTGAAGCTTTCTTT. Translation gives CASSTTGGTEAFF.

Only one count was recorded for this clonotype. The chain employs TRBV12-3 or TRBV12-4 and TRBJ1-5; maybe TRBD1 (6 bases). This CDR3 is 16 amino acids long. V was clipped by 8 bases and J by 1 base, with 18 bases between them. The CDR3 region has the DNA TGTGCCAGCTCCTTCAGGGGCGGTGTAAGCAATCAGCCCCAGCATTTT. Protein sequence: CASSFRGGVSNQPQHF.

The chain recombines TRBV6-1 with TRBJ2-3; no firm D call. Germline CDR1 is MNHNS and CDR2 is SASEGT. V lost 6 bases and J lost 6, with 13 bases in between. The CDR3 is made up of 13 amino acids. CDR3 bases: TGTGCCAGCAGACGAATTATTGGGGATACGCAGTATTTT. This gives the protein CASRRIIGDTQYF.

By its share, this clonotype is large. The chain has TRBV5-1 and TRBJ2-7, with TRBD1 matching 9 bases. This CDR3 has 13 residues. Per germline, CDR1 SGHRS and CDR2 YFSETQ. Trimming took 6 bases from V and 5 from J; bases not matched to a gene: 6. The CDR3 is CASNIQGANEQYF. The CDR3 nucleotides are TGCGCCAGCAACATACAGGGGGCAAACGAGCAGTACTTC. The full variable domain, rest sourced from reference TRBV5-1 and TRBJ2-7, is KAGVTQTPRYLIKTRGQQVTLSCSPISGHRSVSWYQQTPGQGLQFLFEYFSETQRNKGNFPGRFSGRQFSNSRSEMNVSTLELGDSALYLCASNIQGANEQYFGPGTRLTVT.

This clonotype was recorded a few times. The genes are TRBV20-1 and TRBJ1-1; 10 nucleotides match TRBD1. The J segment lost 2 bases and the V segment lost 6 bases, leaving 6 bases of the junction unmatched. The CDR3 spans 14 residues. Germline V gene lookup returns CDR1 DFQATT and CDR2 SNEGSKA (reference sequence). The CDR3 coding sequence is TGCAGTGCAAAAGGGGACAGGGGAAACACTGAAGCTTTCTTT. This gives the protein CSAKGDRGNTEAFF.

This rearrangement joins TRBV20-1 to TRBJ2-5; D assignment may be TRBD1 or TRBD2 (6 bases each). Germline CDR1 reads DFQATT; CDR2 reads SNEGSKA (reference sequence). The CDR3 totals 12 residues. Trimming took off 3 bases at V and 5 bases at J, with 10 bases between the two ends. CDR3 bases: TGCAGTGCTAGTGGAGGGGGGGAGACCCAGTACTTC. This sequence encodes CSASGGGETQYF.

Here the CDR3 DNA reads TGTGCCAGCTCACAGCTAATTGATTCACCCCTCCACTTT. Its translation is CASSQLIDSPLHF. The chain combines TRBV6-2 or TRBV6-3 with TRBJ1-6; D is unclear. V was cut by 8 bases and J by 8 bases, with 13 bases left in between. Germline V gives CDR1 MNHEY, CDR2 SVGEGT. This CDR3 is built from 13 residues.

The chain carries TRBV7-8 and TRBJ1-1; D unresolved. This CDR3 has 13 residues. Trimming left V 4 bases short and J 2 bases short, with 8 bases between. The germline V gene has CDR1 SGHVS and CDR2 FQNEAQ. The CDR3 DNA follows: TGTGCCAGCAGCTCCGATCATAACACTGAAGCTTTCTTT. This translates into CASSSDHNTEAFF.

This clonotype is classed as hyperexpanded. This chain links TRBV21-1 with TRBJ2-7; the table calls TRBD1, which could not be checked here. TRBV21-1 is reported as a pseudogene. The CDR3 covers 14 residues. The CDR3 DNA reads TGTGCCAGCAGCAAGGCAGGACAGTTTTGGGAGCAGTACTTC. Encoded protein: CASSKAGQFWEQYF.

The chain couples TRBV19 to TRBJ2-3; D might be TRBD2 (5 bases). V dropped 7 bases and J dropped 6 bases, with 11 bases sitting between them. The CDR3 length is 12 residues. The V gene's germline CDR1 is LNHDA and CDR2 SQIVND (reference sequence). In nucleotides, the CDR3 is TGTGCCAGTAACTACGGGGAGGATACGCAGTATTTT. Translated, it gives CASNYGEDTQYF.

This chain connects TRBV12-3 or TRBV12-4 to TRBJ2-5; D possibly corresponds to TRBD2 (6 bases). The CDR3 is made up of 14 amino acids. V was shortened by 3 bases and J by 5 bases, with 13 bases between the two germline ends. As DNA, the CDR3 is TGTGCCAGCAGTTTGTGGCGGGGCTGGGAGACCCAGTACTTC. Protein product: CASSLWRGWETQYF.

This clonotype was seen only a few times. The genes are TRBV7-2 and TRBJ2-7, with 9 bases aligning to TRBD1. With V trimmed by 3 bases and J by 3 bases, 9 bases remained unmatched. This CDR3 comprises 16 residues. From germline, CDR1 is SGHTA and CDR2 FQGNSA. CDR3 sequence: CASSLLPGQGHYEQYF. CDR3 nucleotide sequence: TGTGCCAGCAGCTTGCTTCCGGGACAGGGTCACTACGAGCAGTACTTC.

The chain couples TRBV6-5 to TRBJ1-6; D gene uncertain. V lost 0 bases, J lost 9 bases, and 15 bases lay in between. Looked up from germline, CDR1 is MNHEY and CDR2 is SVGAGI. The CDR3 covers 16 residues. CDR3 region: CASSYSSMGDPSPLHF. The DNA of the CDR3 is TGTGCCAGCAGTTACTCGAGTATGGGAGACCCTTCACCCCTCCACTTT.

There are a few counts of this clonotype. This chain links TRBV2 with TRBJ1-2; D perhaps matches TRBD1 (5 bases). Trimming cost V 4 bases and J 1 base, with 7 bases left between them. Germline V gene lookup returns CDR1 SNHLY and CDR2 FYNNEI. The CDR3 loop spans 13 amino acids. The CDR3 nucleotides are TGTGCCAGCAGTGGCCAGGGTAACTATGGCTACACCTTC. Its translation: CASSGQGNYGYTF.

The chain combines TRBV28 with TRBJ1-1, with D perhaps matching TRBD1 (6 bases). CDR1 is MDHEN, CDR2 SYDVKM, per germline. The CDR3 runs to 14 residues. Trimming took off 1 base at V and 11 bases at J, with 17 bases between the two ends. The CDR3 nucleotides read TGTGCCAGCAGTTTATCATCGGGGGGCTCTTTGGCTTTCTTT. It yields the protein CASSLSSGGSLAFF. Full variable domain (outside the CDR3, taken from reference TRBV28 and TRBJ1-1): DVKVTQSSRYLVKRTGEKVFLECVQDMDHENMFWYRQDPGLGLRLIYFSYDVKMKEKGDIPEGYSVSREKKERFSLILESASTNQTSMYLCASSLSSGGSLAFFGQGTRLTVV.

This clonotype showed up just once. The genes are TRBV27 and TRBJ2-1; TRBD1 aligns across 7 bases. Germline V gene sequence: CDR1 MNHEY, CDR2 SMNVEV (reference sequence). Trimming took 8 bases from V and 3 from J; bases not matched to a gene: 10. The length of the CDR3 is 15 residues. CDR3 region: CASGDPGQYYNEQFF. CDR3 nucleotide sequence: TGTGCCAGCGGCGATCCGGGACAGTACTACAATGAGCAGTTCTTC.

The V gene is TRBV11-3, the J gene TRBJ1-1; the D is unclear. CDR1 SGHNT and CDR2 YENEEA come from the germline V gene. The V end lost 5 bases, the J end lost 6 bases, and 13 bases lay between the germline ends. The CDR3 runs to 13 residues. The CDR3 sequence is CASSDQVGAEAFF. CDR3 nucleotides: TGTGCCAGCAGCGACCAGGTAGGCGCTGAAGCTTTCTTT. The full variable domain, completed using reference TRBV11-3 and TRBJ1-1, is EAGVVQSPRYKIIEKKQPVAFWCNPISGHNTLYWYLQNLGQGPELLIRYENEEAVDDSQLPKDRFSAERLKGVDSTLKIQPAELGDSAVYLCASSDQVGAEAFFGQGTRLTVV.

The chain uses TRBV20-1 and TRBJ1-3, with 7 bases fitting TRBD1. V shed 6 bases and J 0 bases; nucleotides not matched to a gene: 8. Germline CDR1 reads DFQATT; CDR2 reads SNEGSKA (reference sequence). This CDR3 comprises 15 residues. CDR3 in amino acids: CSAPGGASSGNTIYF. The CDR3 nucleotides are TGCAGTGCCCCAGGGGGGGCCAGCTCTGGAAACACCATATATTTT.

CDR3: CASSLRGADTQYF. The DNA of the CDR3 is TGTGCCAGCAGCTTAAGGGGCGCAGATACGCAGTATTTT. The rearrangement uses TRBV7-9 and TRBJ2-3; possibly TRBD1 for D (5 bases). Trimming pared 2 bases from V and 4 bases from J, leaving 7 bases between. The germline V gene has CDR1 SEHNR and CDR2 FQNEAQ (reference sequence). The CDR3 contains 13 residues.

CDR3 nucleotide sequence: TGTGCCAGCATCGGCTGGGCCGGGGGTTCGGGAGCTTTCTTT. Amino acids: CASIGWAGGSGAFF. The V call is TRBV27, the J call TRBJ1-1, with TRBD1 as a possible D gene (5 bases). With 7 bases removed from V and 10 bases from J, the gap between germline ends came to 22 bases. Germline CDR1 MNHEY, CDR2 SMNVEV (reference sequence). CDR3 length: 14 residues.

This chain joins TRBV19 and TRBJ1-2; D unresolved. Germline-derived CDR1 and CDR2 are LNHDA and SQIVND (reference sequence). This CDR3 region has 10 residues. Deletions cut 5 bases from V and 6 bases from J, with 4 bases between. CDR3 protein: CASSGDGYTF. CDR3 coding DNA: TGTGCCAGTAGTGGGGATGGCTACACCTTC.

This clonotype was recorded a few times. The chain has TRBV20-1 and TRBJ2-7; 10 positions match TRBD1. This CDR3 contains 19 residues. V was clipped by 0 bases and J by 4 bases; unmatched bases: 18. Germline values: CDR1 DFQATT, CDR2 SNEGSKA (reference sequence). The CDR3 coding sequence is TGCAGTGCTAGAGATTTACTCGGGGTGTCGGGGACAGGGGCATACGAGCAGTACTTC. This encodes CSARDLLGVSGTGAYEQYF.